This T cell receptor beta chain was recorded in a study of neurological immune-mediated disorders. General study findings and limits: No CDR3 amino acid sequences were shared by expanded clones across subjects, suggesting private repertoires in all groups. The greatest TCR clonal expansion appeared in HTLV-1-associated myelopathy and the smallest, falling below healthy controls, in multiple sclerosis.

Sample time point: longitudinal time-point 1 (baseline). At least ten counts were recorded for this clonotype. Its antigen is currently unknown. The germline gives CDR1 SGHVS, CDR2 FQNEAQ. Trimming removed 9 bases from V and 0 bases from J, with 19 bases in between. The CDR3 spans 16 residues. In TCRdb, the 5' RACE reads were re-called with MiXCR into one record per CDR3 protein. Seen here are around 71,000 distinct CDR3 sequences, approximately 14% observed once, and the top ten hold 4.6%. The TCR was taken from a female donor with HTLV-1-associated myelopathy (HAM/TSP). The J gene is TRBJ2-3, the V gene TRBV7-8; D is undetermined. Sequencing was done on a sample of PBMCs. CDR3 coding DNA: TGTGCCAGTGTCCCCGAGACGGCATATAGCACAGATACGCAGTATTTT. The encoded protein is CASVPETAYSTDTQYF.